This note documents a single T cell receptor beta chain sequence. TCRdb's table, derived via immunoSEQ multiplex PCR, lists solely in-frame clones and lacks some. Here the sample spans some 20,000 clones, around 82% being singletons. This sample is part of a study of PD-1 blockade in classical Hodgkin lymphoma. The CDR3 covers 16 residues. The germline V and J ends were trimmed by 3 bases and 0 bases, with 9 bases remaining between them. Germline V gene lookup returns CDR1 LNHDA and CDR2 SQIVND (reference sequence). Time point given: cycle 4 day 1 (C4D1), after 5 to 7 weeks of nivolumab. Every patient experienced relapse after autologous stem cell transplantation, and brentuximab vedotin exposure varied.

This chain uses TRBV19 with TRBJ2-6; weak D call: TRBD2 (5 bases). The TCR originated in a human donor with classical Hodgkin lymphoma. Sample: peripheral blood mononuclear cells (PBMCs), taken before the fourth cycle of nivolumab. Here the CDR3 reads CASSIVAGSGANVLTF. As DNA, the CDR3 is TGTGCCAGTAGTATCGTGGCGGGCTCTGGGGCCAACGTCCTGACTTTC.